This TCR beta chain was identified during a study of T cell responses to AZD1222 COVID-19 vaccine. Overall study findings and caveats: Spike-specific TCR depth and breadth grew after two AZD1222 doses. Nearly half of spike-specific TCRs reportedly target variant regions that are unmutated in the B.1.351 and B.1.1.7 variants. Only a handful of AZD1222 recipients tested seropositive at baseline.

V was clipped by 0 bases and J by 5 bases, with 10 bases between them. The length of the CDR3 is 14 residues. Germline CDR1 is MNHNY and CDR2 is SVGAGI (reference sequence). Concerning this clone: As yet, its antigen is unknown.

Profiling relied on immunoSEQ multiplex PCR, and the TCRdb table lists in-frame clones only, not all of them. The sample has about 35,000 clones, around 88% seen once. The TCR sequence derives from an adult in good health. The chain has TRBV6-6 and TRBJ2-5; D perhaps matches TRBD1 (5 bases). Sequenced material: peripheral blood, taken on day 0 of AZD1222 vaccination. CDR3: CASSYSIGVETQYF. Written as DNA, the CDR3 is TGTGCCAGCAGTTACTCGATAGGGGTCGAGACCCAGTACTTC.